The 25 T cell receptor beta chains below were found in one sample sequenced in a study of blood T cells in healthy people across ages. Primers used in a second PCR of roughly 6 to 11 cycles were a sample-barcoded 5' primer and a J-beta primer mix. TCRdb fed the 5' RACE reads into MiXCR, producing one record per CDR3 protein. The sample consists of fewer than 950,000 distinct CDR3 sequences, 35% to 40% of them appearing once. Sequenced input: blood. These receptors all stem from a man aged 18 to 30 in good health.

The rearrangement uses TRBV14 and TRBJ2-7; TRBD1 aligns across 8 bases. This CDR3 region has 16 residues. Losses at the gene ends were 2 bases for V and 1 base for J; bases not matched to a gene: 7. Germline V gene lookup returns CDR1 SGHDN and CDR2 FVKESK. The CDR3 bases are TGTGCCAGCAGCCAAACGCGGACAGGGTGGTCCTACGAGCAGTACTTC. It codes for CASSQTRTGWSYEQYF. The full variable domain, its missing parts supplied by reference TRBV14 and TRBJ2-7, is EAGVTQFPSHSVIEKGQTVTLRCDPISGHDNLYWYRRVMGKEIKFLLHFVKESKQDESGMPNNRFLAERTGGTYSTLKVQPAELEDSGVYFCASSQTRTGWSYEQYFGPGTRLTVT.

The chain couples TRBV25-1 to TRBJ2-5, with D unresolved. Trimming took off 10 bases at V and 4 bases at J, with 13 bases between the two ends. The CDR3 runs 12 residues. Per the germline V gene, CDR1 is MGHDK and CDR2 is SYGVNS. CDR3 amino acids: CATKGPGETQYF. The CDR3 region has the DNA TGTGCCACTAAGGGCCCCGGAGAGACCCAGTACTTC.

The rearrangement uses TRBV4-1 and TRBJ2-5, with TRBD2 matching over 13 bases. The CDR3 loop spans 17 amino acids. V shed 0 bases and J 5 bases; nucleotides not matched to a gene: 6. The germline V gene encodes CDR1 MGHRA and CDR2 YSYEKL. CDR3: CASSQDRTSGGTETQYF. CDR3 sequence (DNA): TGCGCCAGCAGCCAAGATAGGACTAGCGGGGGAACTGAGACCCAGTACTTC.

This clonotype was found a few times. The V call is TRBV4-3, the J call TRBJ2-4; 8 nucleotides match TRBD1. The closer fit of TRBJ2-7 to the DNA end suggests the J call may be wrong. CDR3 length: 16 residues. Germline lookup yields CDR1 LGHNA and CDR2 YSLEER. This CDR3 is CASSQDSQDRAYEQYF. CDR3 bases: TGCGCCAGCAGCCAAGATTCCCAGGACAGGGCCTACGAGCAGTACTTC.

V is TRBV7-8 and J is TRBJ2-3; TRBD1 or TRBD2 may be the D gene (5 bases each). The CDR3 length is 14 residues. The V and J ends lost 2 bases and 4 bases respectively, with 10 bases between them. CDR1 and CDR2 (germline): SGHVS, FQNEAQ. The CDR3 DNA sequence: TGTGCCAGCAGCTTACGGTCGGGGCCAGATACGCAGTATTTT. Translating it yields CASSLRSGPDTQYF.

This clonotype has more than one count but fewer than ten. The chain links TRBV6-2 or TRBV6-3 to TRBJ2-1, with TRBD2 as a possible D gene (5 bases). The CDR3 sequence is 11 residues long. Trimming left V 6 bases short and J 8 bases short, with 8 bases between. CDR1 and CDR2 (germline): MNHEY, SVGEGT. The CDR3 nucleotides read TGTGCCAGCAGCCAAGCGGATGAGCAGTTCTTC. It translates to CASSQADEQFF.

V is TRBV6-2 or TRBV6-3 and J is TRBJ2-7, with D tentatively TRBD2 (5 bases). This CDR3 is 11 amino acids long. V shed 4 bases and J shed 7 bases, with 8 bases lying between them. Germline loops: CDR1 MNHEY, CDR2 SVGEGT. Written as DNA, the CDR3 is TGTGCCAGCAGTTTTGCGGGTGAGCAGTACTTC. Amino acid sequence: CASSFAGEQYF.

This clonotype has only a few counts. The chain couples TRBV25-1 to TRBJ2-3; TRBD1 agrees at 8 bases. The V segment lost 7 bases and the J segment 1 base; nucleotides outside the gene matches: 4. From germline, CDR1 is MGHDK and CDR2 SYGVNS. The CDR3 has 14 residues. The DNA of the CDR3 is TGTGCCAGCAATCCGGACAGGGGCACAGATACGCAGTATTTT. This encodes CASNPDRGTDTQYF. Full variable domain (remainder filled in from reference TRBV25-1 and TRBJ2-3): EADIYQTPRYLVIGTGKKITLECSQTMGHDKMYWYQQDPGMELHLIHYSYGVNSTEKGDLSSESTVSRIRTEHFPLTLESARPSHTSQYLCASNPDRGTDTQYFGPGTRLTVL.

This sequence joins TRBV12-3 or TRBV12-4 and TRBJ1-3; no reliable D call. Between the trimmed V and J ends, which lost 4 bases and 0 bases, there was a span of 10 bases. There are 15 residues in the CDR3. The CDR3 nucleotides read TGTGCCAGCAGTTCGACGGCGAACTCTGGAAACACCATATATTTT. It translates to CASSSTANSGNTIYF.

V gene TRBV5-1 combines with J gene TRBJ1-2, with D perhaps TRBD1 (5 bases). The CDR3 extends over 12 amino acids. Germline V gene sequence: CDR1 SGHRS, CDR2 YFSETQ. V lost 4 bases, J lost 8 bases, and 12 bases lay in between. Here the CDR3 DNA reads TGCGCCAGCAGCGGCCAGACAGCGGGCTACACCTTC. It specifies CASSGQTAGYTF.

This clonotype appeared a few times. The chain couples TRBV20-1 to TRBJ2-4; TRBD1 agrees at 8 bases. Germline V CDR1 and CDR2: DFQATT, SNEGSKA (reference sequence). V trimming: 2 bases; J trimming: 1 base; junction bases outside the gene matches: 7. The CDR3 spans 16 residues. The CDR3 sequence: CSARTTGVVAKNIQYF. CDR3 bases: TGCAGTGCTAGAACGACAGGGGTCGTGGCCAAAAACATTCAGTACTTC.

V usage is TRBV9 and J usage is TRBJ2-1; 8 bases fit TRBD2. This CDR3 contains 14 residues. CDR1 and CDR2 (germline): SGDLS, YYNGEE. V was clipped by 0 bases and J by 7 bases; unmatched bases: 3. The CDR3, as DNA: TGTGCCAGCAGCGTAGCGGGGGGGTTGAATGAGCAGTTCTTC. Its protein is CASSVAGGLNEQFF.

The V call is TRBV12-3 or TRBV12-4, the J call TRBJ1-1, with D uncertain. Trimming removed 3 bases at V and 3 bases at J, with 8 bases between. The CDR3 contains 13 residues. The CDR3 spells CASSLMEDTEAFF. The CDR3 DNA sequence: TGTGCCAGCAGTTTGATGGAGGACACTGAAGCTTTCTTT.

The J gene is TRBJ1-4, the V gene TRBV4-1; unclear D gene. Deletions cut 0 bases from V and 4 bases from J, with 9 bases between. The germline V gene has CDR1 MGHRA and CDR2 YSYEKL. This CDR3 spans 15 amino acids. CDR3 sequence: CASSQDAGYNEKLFF. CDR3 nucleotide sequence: TGCGCCAGCAGCCAAGATGCCGGGTATAATGAAAAACTGTTTTTT.

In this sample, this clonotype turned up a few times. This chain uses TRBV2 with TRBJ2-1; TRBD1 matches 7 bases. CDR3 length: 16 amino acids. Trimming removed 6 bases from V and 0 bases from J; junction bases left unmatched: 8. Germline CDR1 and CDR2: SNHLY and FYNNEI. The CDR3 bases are TGTGCCAGCAGCTTCCTGACAGGGAGCTCCTACAATGAGCAGTTCTTC. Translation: CASSFLTGSSYNEQFF. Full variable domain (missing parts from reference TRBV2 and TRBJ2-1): EPEVTQTPSHQVTQMGQEVILRCVPISNHLYFYWYRQILGQKVEFLVSFYNNEISEKSEIFDDQFSVERPDGSNFTLKIRSTKLEDSAMYFCASSFLTGSSYNEQFFGPGTRLTVL.

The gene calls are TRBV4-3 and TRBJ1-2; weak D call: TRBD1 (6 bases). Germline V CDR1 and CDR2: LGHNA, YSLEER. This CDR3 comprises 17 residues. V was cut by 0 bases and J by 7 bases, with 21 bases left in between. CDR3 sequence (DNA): TGCGCCAGCAGCCAAGATCCTGCACAGGGAATATTAGGTGGCTACACCTTC. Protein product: CASSQDPAQGILGGYTF.

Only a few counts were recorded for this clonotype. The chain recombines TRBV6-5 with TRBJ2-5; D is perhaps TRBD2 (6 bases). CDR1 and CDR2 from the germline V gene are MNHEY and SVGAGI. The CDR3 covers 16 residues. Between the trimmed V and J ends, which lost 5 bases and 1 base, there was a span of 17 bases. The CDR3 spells CASSPPRGASQETQYF. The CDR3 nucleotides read TGTGCCAGCAGTCCTCCCCGCGGGGCCTCCCAAGAGACCCAGTACTTC.

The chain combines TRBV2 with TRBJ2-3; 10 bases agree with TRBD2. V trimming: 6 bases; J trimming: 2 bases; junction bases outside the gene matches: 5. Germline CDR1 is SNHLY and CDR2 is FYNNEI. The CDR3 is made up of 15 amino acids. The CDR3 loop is CASRGLAALTDTQYF. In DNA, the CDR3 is TGTGCCAGCAGAGGACTAGCGGCCCTCACAGATACGCAGTATTTT.

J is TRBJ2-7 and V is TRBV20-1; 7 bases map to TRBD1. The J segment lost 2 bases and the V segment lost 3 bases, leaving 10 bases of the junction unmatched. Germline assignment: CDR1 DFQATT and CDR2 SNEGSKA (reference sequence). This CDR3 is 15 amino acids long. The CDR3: CSASSGQEKTYEQYF. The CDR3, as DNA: TGCAGTGCTAGCTCAGGACAGGAGAAAACCTACGAGCAGTACTTC.

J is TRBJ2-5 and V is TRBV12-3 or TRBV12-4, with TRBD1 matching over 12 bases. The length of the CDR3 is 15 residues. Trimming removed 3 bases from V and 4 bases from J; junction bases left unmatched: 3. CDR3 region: CASSFRDRGRETQYF. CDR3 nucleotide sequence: TGTGCCAGCAGTTTTCGGGACAGGGGGCGAGAGACCCAGTACTTC.

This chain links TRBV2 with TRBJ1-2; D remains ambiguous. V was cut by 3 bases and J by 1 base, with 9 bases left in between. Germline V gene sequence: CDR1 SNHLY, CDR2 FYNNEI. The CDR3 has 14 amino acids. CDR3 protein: CASSDGEINYGYTF. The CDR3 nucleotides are TGTGCCAGCAGTGATGGGGAGATTAACTATGGCTACACCTTC.

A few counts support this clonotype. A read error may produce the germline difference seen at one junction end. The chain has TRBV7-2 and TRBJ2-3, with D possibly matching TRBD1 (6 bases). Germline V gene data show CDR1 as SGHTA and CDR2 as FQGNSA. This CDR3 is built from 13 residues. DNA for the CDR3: TGTGCCAGCAGGTTAGACAGTGGGGGCCCGCAGTATTTT. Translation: CASRLDSGGPQYF. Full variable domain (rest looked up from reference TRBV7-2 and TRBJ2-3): GAGVSQSPSNKVTEKGKDVELRCDPISGHTALYWYRQSLGQGLEFLIYFQGNSAPDKSGLPSDRFSAERTGGSVSTLTIQRTQQEDSAVYLCASRLDSGGPQYFGPGTRLTVL.

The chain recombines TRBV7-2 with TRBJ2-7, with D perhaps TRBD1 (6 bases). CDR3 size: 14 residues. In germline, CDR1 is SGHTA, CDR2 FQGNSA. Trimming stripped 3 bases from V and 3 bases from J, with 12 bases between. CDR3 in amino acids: CASSFKTGDYEQYF. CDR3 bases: TGTGCCAGCAGCTTTAAGACAGGAGACTACGAGCAGTACTTC.

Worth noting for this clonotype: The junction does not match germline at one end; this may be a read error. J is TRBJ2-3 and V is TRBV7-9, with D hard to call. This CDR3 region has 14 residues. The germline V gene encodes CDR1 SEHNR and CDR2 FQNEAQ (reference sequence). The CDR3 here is CASNLGATTDTQYF. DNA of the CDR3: TGTGCCAGCAACTTAGGAGCCACCACAGATACGCAGTATTTT.

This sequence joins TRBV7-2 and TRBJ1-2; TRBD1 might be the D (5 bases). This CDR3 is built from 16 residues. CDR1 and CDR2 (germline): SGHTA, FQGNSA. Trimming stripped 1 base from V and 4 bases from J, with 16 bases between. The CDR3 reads CASSLDVTTAVYGYTF. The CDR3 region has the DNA TGTGCCAGCAGCTTAGACGTTACGACAGCTGTCTATGGCTACACCTTC. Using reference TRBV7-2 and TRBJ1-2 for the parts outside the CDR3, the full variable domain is GAGVSQSPSNKVTEKGKDVELRCDPISGHTALYWYRQSLGQGLEFLIYFQGNSAPDKSGLPSDRFSAERTGGSVSTLTIQRTQQEDSAVYLCASSLDVTTAVYGYTFGSGTRLTVV.